This TCR beta chain was recovered during a study of blood T cell repertoires in COVID-19. Turning to the study itself: Collection of acute and convalescent COVID-19 samples took place in the United States, Italy and Spain. T cells, B-cell-depleted T cells, or PBMCs provided the cDNA or gDNA that served as material.

Germline values: CDR1 SGHRS, CDR2 YFSETQ. The CDR3 totals 15 residues. The junction had 12 bases not matched to a gene; V was cut back by 7 bases and J by 8 bases. In the original workflow: How many nucleated cells were present was estimated from reference gene primer amplification. Data came from immunoSEQ multiplex PCR; TCRdb stores just in-frame clones and leaves some out. That table gives V, J and clone size, and the DNA gave D and trimming. The sample holds 200,000 to 250,000 clones; 65% to 85% are singletons and the top ten take more than 10%. The rearrangement links TRBV5-1 to TRBJ1-6, with 7 bases that match TRBD1. The origin of this receptor is a human donor in a cohort sampled during active COVID-19. The sample taken for sequencing was peripheral blood. The CDR3 nucleotides are TGCGCCAGCGCGGAGAACAGGGGTGCGGATTCACCCCTCCACTTT. This translates into CASAENRGADSPLHF.